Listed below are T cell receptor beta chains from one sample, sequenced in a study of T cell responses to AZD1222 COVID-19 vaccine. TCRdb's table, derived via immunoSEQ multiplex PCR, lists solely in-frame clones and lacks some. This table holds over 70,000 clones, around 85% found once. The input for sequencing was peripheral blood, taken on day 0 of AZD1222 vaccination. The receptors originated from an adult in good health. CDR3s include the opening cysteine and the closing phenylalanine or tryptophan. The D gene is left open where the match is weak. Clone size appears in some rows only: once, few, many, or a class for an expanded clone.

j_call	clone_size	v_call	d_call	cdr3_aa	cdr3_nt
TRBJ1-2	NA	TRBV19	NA	CASSPGTYFYGYTF	TGTGCCAGTAGTCCCGGGACATATTTCTATGGCTACACCTTC
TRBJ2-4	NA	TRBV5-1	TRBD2	CASSLEGGRNIQYF	TGCGCCAGCAGCTTAGAGGGAGGGAGAAACATTCAGTACTTC
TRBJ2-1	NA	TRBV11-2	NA	CASSLTYNEQFF	TGTGCCAGCAGCTTGACGTACAATGAGCAGTTCTTC
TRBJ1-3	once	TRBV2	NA	CASRAGNAGNTIYF	TGTGCCAGCAGGGCAGGGAACGCTGGAAACACCATATATTTT
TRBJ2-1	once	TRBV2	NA	CASSVRPSYNEQFF	TGTGCCAGCAGTGTCCGACCCTCCTACAATGAGCAGTTCTTC
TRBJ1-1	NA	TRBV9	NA	CASSVARGNTEAFF	TGTGCCAGCAGCGTAGCCAGGGGCAACACTGAAGCTTTCTTT
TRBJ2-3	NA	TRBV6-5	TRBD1	CASSLTGGTDTQYF	TGTGCCAGCAGTTTAACAGGGGGCACAGATACGCAGTATTTT
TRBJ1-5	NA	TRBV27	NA	CASSLNRNSNQPQHF	TGTGCCAGCAGTTTGAACAGAAATAGCAATCAGCCCCAGCATTTT
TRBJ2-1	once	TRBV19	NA	CASSTAGTKNEQFF	TGTGCCAGTAGTACTGCCGGGACCAAAAATGAGCAGTTCTTC
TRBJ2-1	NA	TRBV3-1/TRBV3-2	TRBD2	CASSRTGGENEQFF	TGTGCCAGCAGCCGCACCGGGGGGGAGAATGAGCAGTTCTTC
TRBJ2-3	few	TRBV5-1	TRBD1	CASRATGQVFTQYF	TGCGCCAGCAGGGCGACGGGACAGGTGTTTACGCAGTATTTT
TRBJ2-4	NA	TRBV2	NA	CASRGRIQYF	TGTGCCAGCAGGGGCAGGATTCAGTACTTC
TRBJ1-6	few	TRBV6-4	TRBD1	CASSEAGTGVSPLHF	TGTGCCAGCAGTGAAGCCGGGACAGGGGTATCACCCCTCCACTTT
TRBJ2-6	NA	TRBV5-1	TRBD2	CASSSGLAGNSGANVLTF	TGCGCCAGCAGCTCAGGACTAGCGGGGAACTCTGGGGCCAACGTCCTGACTTTC
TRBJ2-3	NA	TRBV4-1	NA	CASSQEENADTQYF	TGCGCCAGCAGCCAAGAGGAGAATGCAGATACGCAGTATTTT
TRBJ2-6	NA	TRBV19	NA	CASSILATHSGANVLTF	TGTGCCAGTAGTATTCTGGCAACCCACTCTGGGGCCAACGTCCTGACTTTC
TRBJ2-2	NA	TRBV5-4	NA	CASSFISTRTTRFTGELFF	TGTGCCAGCAGCTTCATATCCACTCGGACTACCCGTTTTACCGGGGAGCTGTTTTTT
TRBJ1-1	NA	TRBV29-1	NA	CSVWAGVNTEAFF	TGCAGCGTGTGGGCAGGGGTGAACACTGAAGCTTTCTTT
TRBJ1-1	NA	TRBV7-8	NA	CASSPLIQSGGYTEAFF	TGTGCCAGCAGCCCCCTGATCCAGAGCGGGGGGTACACTGAAGCTTTCTTT
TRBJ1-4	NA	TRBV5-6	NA	CASSPGPGAQTAFF	TGTGCCAGCAGCCCAGGACCAGGGGCCCAAACGGCATTTTTT
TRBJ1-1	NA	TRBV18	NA	CASSGLWGTEAFF	TGTGCCAGCTCGGGGCTTTGGGGCACTGAAGCTTTCTTT
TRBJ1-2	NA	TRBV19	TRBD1	CATQRGRGNYGYTF	TGTGCCACCCAACGGGGCAGGGGGAACTATGGCTACACCTTC
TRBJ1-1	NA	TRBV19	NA	CATKRGETEAFF	TGTGCCACCAAAAGGGGGGAAACTGAAGCTTTCTTT
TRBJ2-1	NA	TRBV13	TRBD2	CASSPRGSGTLFYNEQFF	TGTGCCAGCAGCCCCCGCGGAAGCGGGACCCTTTTTTACAATGAGCAGTTCTTC
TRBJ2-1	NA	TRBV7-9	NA	CASSLDIYNEQFF	TGTGCCAGCAGCTTAGACATCTACAATGAGCAGTTCTTC
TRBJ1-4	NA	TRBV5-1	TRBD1	CASSNRQGGNEKLFF	TGCGCCAGCAGCAACCGACAGGGTGGCAATGAAAAACTGTTTTTT
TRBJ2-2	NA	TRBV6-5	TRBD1	CASDKTGAVTGELFF	TGTGCCAGCGACAAAACAGGGGCCGTCACCGGGGAGCTGTTTTTT
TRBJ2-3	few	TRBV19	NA	CASSIGTADTQYF	TGTGCCAGTAGTATAGGGACCGCAGATACGCAGTATTTT
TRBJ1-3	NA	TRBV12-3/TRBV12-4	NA	CASSSRDTIYF	TGTGCCAGCAGTTCACGGGACACCATATATTTT
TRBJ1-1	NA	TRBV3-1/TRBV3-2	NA	CASSLGTQNTEAFF	TGTGCCAGCAGCCTAGGGACACAAAACACTGAAGCTTTCTTT
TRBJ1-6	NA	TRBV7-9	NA	CASSLLGFNSPLHF	TGTGCCAGCAGCCTCTTAGGTTTTAATTCACCCCTCCACTTT
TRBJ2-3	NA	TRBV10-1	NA	CASSEGRQTRKRDTQYF	TGCGCCAGCAGTGAGGGACGTCAGACCAGAAAACGAGATACGCAGTATTTT
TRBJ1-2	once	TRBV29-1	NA	CSVEGLGAQGYGYTF	TGCAGCGTTGAGGGCCTTGGGGCCCAGGGATATGGCTACACCTTC
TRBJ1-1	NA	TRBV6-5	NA	CASSYRGVNTEAFF	TGTGCCAGCAGTTACAGGGGCGTCAACACTGAAGCTTTCTTT
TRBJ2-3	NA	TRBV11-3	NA	CASSLDSGTDYTDTQYF	TGTGCCAGCAGCTTAGATTCCGGGACGGATTACACAGATACGCAGTATTTT
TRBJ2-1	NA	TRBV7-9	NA	CASSRPSRYNEQFF	TGTGCCAGCAGCCGCCCCTCTAGATACAATGAGCAGTTCTTC
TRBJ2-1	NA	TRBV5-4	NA	CASVQLEDSYNEQFF	TGTGCCAGCGTGCAGCTGGAGGACTCCTACAATGAGCAGTTCTTC
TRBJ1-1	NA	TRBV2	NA	CASSVFGRNTEAFF	TGTGCCAGCAGTGTTTTTGGACGAAACACTGAAGCTTTCTTT
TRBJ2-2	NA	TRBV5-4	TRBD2	CASSSGLAGGTGELFF	TGTGCCAGCAGCTCGGGACTAGCGGGGGGGACCGGGGAGCTGTTTTTT
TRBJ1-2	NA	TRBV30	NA	CAWSGGFGGSGGYTF	TGTGCCTGGAGTGGTGGGTTTGGTGGATCGGGTGGCTACACCTTC
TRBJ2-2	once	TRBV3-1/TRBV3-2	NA	CASSQDGGSNTGELFF	TGTGCCAGCAGCCAAGATGGAGGATCGAACACCGGGGAGCTGTTTTTT
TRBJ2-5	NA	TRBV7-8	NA	CASSLDGQGQETQYF	TGTGCCAGCAGCTTAGATGGGCAGGGTCAAGAGACCCAGTACTTC
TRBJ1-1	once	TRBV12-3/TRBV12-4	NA	CASSLIGDTEAFF	TGTGCCAGCAGTTTAATAGGTGACACTGAAGCTTTCTTT
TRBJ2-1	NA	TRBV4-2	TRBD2	CASSQEEGGADEQFF	TGTGCCAGCAGCCAAGAAGAGGGAGGGGCCGATGAGCAGTTCTTC
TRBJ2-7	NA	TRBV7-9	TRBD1	CASSFWTGSSYEQYF	TGTGCCAGCAGCTTCTGGACAGGTAGCTCCTACGAGCAGTACTTC
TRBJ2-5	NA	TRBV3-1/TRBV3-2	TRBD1	CASSQDHRTGGSWAQYF	TGTGCCAGCAGCCAAGATCACCGGACAGGGGGCTCATGGGCCCAGTACTTC
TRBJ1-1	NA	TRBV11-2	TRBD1	CASRTGALNTEAFF	TGTGCCAGCAGGACAGGGGCCCTGAACACTGAAGCTTTCTTT
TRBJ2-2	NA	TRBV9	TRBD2	CASSAPKLAVNTGELFF	TGTGCCAGCAGCGCGCCAAAACTAGCGGTGAACACCGGGGAGCTGTTTTTT
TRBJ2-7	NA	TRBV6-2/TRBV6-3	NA	CASSLRGENTYEQYF	TGTGCCAGCAGTCTCAGAGGGGAAAACACCTACGAGCAGTACTTC
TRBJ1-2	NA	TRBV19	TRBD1	CASSDRGRRGYTF	TGTGCCAGTAGTGACAGGGGGCGGCGGGGCTACACCTTC
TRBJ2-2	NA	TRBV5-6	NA	CASSIRNTGELFF	TGTGCCAGCAGCATAAGGAACACCGGGGAGCTGTTTTTT
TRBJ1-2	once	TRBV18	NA	CASSPPDGSNYGYTF	TGTGCCAGCTCACCGCCGGACGGAAGTAACTATGGCTACACCTTC
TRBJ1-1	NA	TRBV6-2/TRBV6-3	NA	CASSYDSEEAFF	TGTGCCAGCAGTTACGATAGTGAGGAAGCTTTCTTT
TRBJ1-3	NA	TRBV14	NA	CASSPPGTSSGNTIYF	TGTGCCAGCAGCCCCCCGGGGACATCCTCTGGAAACACCATATATTTT
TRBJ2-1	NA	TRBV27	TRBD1	CASRGGTGPELGSYNEQFF	TGTGCCAGCAGGGGGGGGACAGGGCCCGAGCTGGGCTCCTACAATGAGCAGTTCTTC